This T cell receptor (beta chain) came from a study of T cell repertoires in cytomegalovirus infection. At the level of the study: TCR beta signatures that were public indicated CMV infection and matching HLA type.

This clonotype occurred many times. Its matching antigen is unknown. Regarding the study as a whole: Dominating the ex vivo response were TCR beta clonotypes that were CMV-specific and HLA-C-restricted.

This CDR3 is built from 14 residues. In germline, CDR1 is SGHTA, CDR2 FQGNSA. V lost 1 base and J 7 bases, leaving 13 bases between the germline ends. TCRdb fed the reads into MiXCR, producing one record per CDR3 protein. The sample has fewer than 200,000 distinct CDR3 sequences, about 21% seen once. V is TRBV7-2 and J is TRBJ1-2; D is perhaps TRBD1 (5 bases). The clonotype was recovered from a human donor in good health (CMV status not recorded). Some clones in this sample may be carry-over from other donors' samples. Sequenced material: PBMCs. CDR3 residues: CASSLVAGLSGYTF. The CDR3 region has the DNA TGTGCCAGCAGCTTAGTAGCAGGGCTAAGTGGCTACACCTTC.